A selection of T cell receptor beta chains follows, all from one sample in a study of T-cell memory formation after mild COVID-19. MiXCR, run by TCRdb on the 5' RACE reads, gives a single entry per CDR3 protein. Found here are roughly 560,000 distinct CDR3 sequences, about 20% of them singletons; the top ten hold about an eighth. Sequenced: PBMCs or a T cell subset sorted from them (not recorded which). The receptors stem from an adult woman who had mild COVID-19 (a few samples of this study predate the infection). Cell type and time point are not known. Each CDR3 is given with its conserved first and last residue. A D gene is named only where the DNA matches it firmly. Some rows mark clone size as missing; the rest say once, few, many or name a class of expanded clone.

>NA|TRBJ2-2|TRBD2|TRBV15
TGTGCCACCAGCAAGGGAGGGCCTACCGGGGAGCTGTTTTTT
CATSKGGPTGELFF
>NA|TRBJ2-3|TRBD2|TRBV5-1
TGCGCCAGCAGCCTCCCCGGGGGGGGCCTAAGCACAGATACGCAGTATTTT
CASSLPGGGLSTDTQYF
>many|TRBJ2-7|NA|TRBV10-3
TGTGCCATCAGTGAGTCGGCACAAACCTACGAGCAGTACTTC
CAISESAQTYEQYF
>NA|TRBJ1-4|TRBD1|TRBV7-8
TGTGCCAGCAGCCTGAGGACAGGGGGTGAAAAACTGTTTTTT
CASSLRTGGEKLFF
>many|TRBJ1-2|NA|TRBV11-2
TGTGCCAGCAGCTTAGAGGTCTATGGCTACACCTTC
CASSLEVYGYTF
>NA|TRBJ1-5|NA|TRBV7-9
TGTGCCAGCAGCTTAGCAGGGGAAGGACAGCCCCAGCATTTT
CASSLAGEGQPQHF
>many|TRBJ2-7|NA|TRBV12-3/TRBV12-4
TGTGCCAGCAGTTCCGCAGGGGGGCCCTACGAGCAGTACTTC
CASSSAGGPYEQYF
>NA|TRBJ2-7|TRBD2|TRBV20-1
TGCAGTGCTAGAGCCCTCTCGGGAGGGAGCCCCTACGAGCAGTACTTC
CSARALSGGSPYEQYF
>many|TRBJ2-1|NA|TRBV5-1
TGCGCCAGCAGCTTGGAACTAGCCGTCAATGAGCAGTTCTTC
CASSLELAVNEQFF
>NA|TRBJ2-7|TRBD2|TRBV29-1
TGCAGCGTTCGTACAGCGGGGGAACGCTACGAGCAGTACTTC
CSVRTAGERYEQYF
>NA|TRBJ2-5|TRBD1|TRBV24-1
TGTGCCACCAGTGATACAGGGACAGGGGTTCAAGAGACCCAGTACTTC
CATSDTGTGVQETQYF
>few|TRBJ1-6|TRBD1|TRBV4-1
TGCGCCAGCAGCCAAGGGACAGGGGGATCACCCCTCCACTTT
CASSQGTGGSPLHF
>NA|TRBJ1-1|TRBD1|TRBV11-2
TGTGCCAGCAGACTGACAGGGGGGTCGACTGAAGCTTTCTTT
CASRLTGGSTEAFF
>few|TRBJ1-1|NA|TRBV7-3
TGTGCCAGCAGCCGACTGGCTACACCAAGTTGGCAAAATCTGTGGGGGACTGAAGCTTTCTTT
CASSRLATPSWQNLWGTEAFF
>few|TRBJ2-1|TRBD2|TRBV6-5
TGTGCCAGCAGTCCCCGGACTAGCGAGGGAAACAATGAGCAGTTCTTC
CASSPRTSEGNNEQFF
>few|TRBJ2-2|NA|TRBV24-1
TGTGCCACCACTGAGACATCCGGGGAGCTGTTTTTT
CATTETSGELFF
>NA|TRBJ2-3|TRBD1|TRBV30
TGTGCCTGGAGTGGACAGGGGTCTCGGGCAGATACGCAGTATTTT
CAWSGQGSRADTQYF
>NA|TRBJ1-1|NA|TRBV10-3
TGTGCCATCAGAGTACAGCCTGACACTGAAGCTTTCTTT
CAIRVQPDTEAFF
>NA|TRBJ2-2|NA|TRBV6-5
TGTGCCAGCAGTTACTCCTTTGGACCTAACACCGGGGAGCTGTTTTTT
CASSYSFGPNTGELFF
>few|TRBJ2-7|NA|TRBV6-5
TGTGCCAGCAGTTACGAGGGGGGGCCCTCGTCCTACGAGCAGTACTTC
CASSYEGGPSSYEQYF
>few|TRBJ2-7|TRBD1|TRBV3-1
TGTGCCAGCAGGCGACAGGGGACCGCGTACGAGCAGTACTTC
CASRRQGTAYEQYF
>NA|TRBJ1-2|TRBD1|TRBV6-5
TGTGCCAGCAGTTGGGGACAGATGGACGGCTACACCTTC
CASSWGQMDGYTF
>NA|TRBJ2-1|NA|TRBV20-1
TGCAGTGCTGGGACTCCCTCTAGCTCCTACAATGAGCAGTTCTTC
CSAGTPSSSYNEQFF
>NA|TRBJ2-1|TRBD1|TRBV11-3
TGTGCCAGCAGCTCTCAAAGACAGGGGTTAAACAATGAGCAGTTCTTC
CASSSQRQGLNNEQFF
>NA|TRBJ2-1|TRBD2|TRBV7-3
TGTGCCAGCAGTCGGGGGGGATTCTACAATGAGCAGTTCTTC
CASSRGGFYNEQFF
>NA|TRBJ1-2|NA|TRBV6-6
TGTGCCAGCAGTTATGCAGGAGGCTACACCTTC
CASSYAGGYTF
>NA|TRBJ1-2|TRBD1|TRBV7-3
TGTGCCAGCAGCTTAAATTCCCCCGGGACAGGGCAAGGCTACACCTTC
CASSLNSPGTGQGYTF
>few|TRBJ1-5|TRBD1|TRBV20-1
TGCAGTGCCTCGGAAGGGACAGGGGTCAAGCCCCAGCATTTT
CSASEGTGVKPQHF
>many|TRBJ2-1|TRBD1|TRBV5-1
TGCGCCAGCAGCACCGACAGGGGCAATGAGCAGTTCTTC
CASSTDRGNEQFF
>once|TRBJ1-1|NA|TRBV18
TGTGCCAGCTCACCACTCAAGGGGATGAACACTGAAGCTTTCTTT
CASSPLKGMNTEAFF
>few|TRBJ1-2|NA|TRBV29-1
TGCAGCGTTGAAGATCGCTGGGGACTTCCAGATTCCGGACGTGGCTACACCTTC
CSVEDRWGLPDSGRGYTF
>few|TRBJ2-1|TRBD2|TRBV29-1
TGCAGCGTTGTTTCTGGACTAGCGGCCCCCAATGAGCAGTTCTTC
CSVVSGLAAPNEQFF
>NA|TRBJ1-1|TRBD1|TRBV19
TGTGCCAGTAGTATAAGATCAGGGGGCCAGGGGGCTTTCTTT
CASSIRSGGQGAFF
>NA|TRBJ1-1|TRBD1|TRBV29-1
TGCAGCGCTCAAGGGGACAGCCACACTGAAGCTTTCTTT
CSAQGDSHTEAFF
>few|TRBJ2-1|TRBD2|TRBV18
TGTGCCAGCTCACCAATGCGGGGGAAGTACAATGAGCAGTTCTTC
CASSPMRGKYNEQFF
>few|TRBJ1-2|NA|TRBV7-9
TGTGCCAGCAGCTTAGGTGTGGGAGGCTACACCTTC
CASSLGVGGYTF
>NA|TRBJ1-1|NA|TRBV6-2/TRBV6-3
TGTGCCAGCAGCGAGGACTTCACTGAAGCTTTCTTT
CASSEDFTEAFF
>few|TRBJ2-7|TRBD2|TRBV12-3/TRBV12-4
TGTGCCAGCGGGACTAGCGGGGAAATCGCCTACGAGCAGTACTTC
CASGTSGEIAYEQYF
>NA|TRBJ2-3|NA|TRBV20-1
TGCAGTGTTAGCGCCCAATCGACAGATACGCAGTATTTT
CSVSAQSTDTQYF
>NA|TRBJ1-2|NA|TRBV7-9
TGTGCCAGCAGCTTGGAGAACAGTGGCTACACCTTC
CASSLENSGYTF
>few|TRBJ2-7|TRBD2|TRBV12-3/TRBV12-4
TGTGCCAGCAGTTTAGCACTAGCGGGGTCGGCCTACGAGCAGTACTTC
CASSLALAGSAYEQYF
>NA|TRBJ1-3|NA|TRBV25-1
TGTGCCAGCAGGCCGACAGTGGCTGGAAACACCATATATTTT
CASRPTVAGNTIYF
>NA|TRBJ2-3|NA|TRBV6-5
TGTGCCAGCAGCCCGGACCCTAGCACAGATACGCAGTATTTT
CASSPDPSTDTQYF
>NA|TRBJ2-6|TRBD1|TRBV7-9
TGTGCCAGCAGCCCTAGACGACCCCCGGGACAGGGGCTAGGTGGGGCCAACGTCCTGACTTTC
CASSPRRPPGQGLGGANVLTF
>NA|TRBJ2-7|TRBD1|TRBV5-1
TGCGCCAGCAGGGACAGGAATAACTACGAGCAGTACTTC
CASRDRNNYEQYF
>once|TRBJ2-1|TRBD2|TRBV12-3/TRBV12-4
TGTGCCAGCAGTTTACGGTCGCGGGCTAGCGGGGCATACAATGAGCAGTTCTTC
CASSLRSRASGAYNEQFF
>NA|TRBJ2-7|TRBD1|TRBV5-1
TGCGCCAGCAGCGCGGGACAGGGGATCTTGTACTTC
CASSAGQGILYF
>few|TRBJ2-1|TRBD2|TRBV24-1
TGTGCCACCAGGCAAGCGGGAGGGCCGAATGAGCAGTTCTTC
CATRQAGGPNEQFF